The 26 T cell receptor beta chains presented below share a single source sample, sequenced in a study of shared clonotypes between healthy human individuals. Naive CD8 cells were CD45RO-negative, positively selected for CCR7, excluding terminally differentiated effector memory CD45RA+ cells. Some clones are missing from TCRdb's copy, which holds only in-frame ones; the method was immunoSEQ multiplex PCR. Altogether 550,000 to 650,000 clones are present, 90% to 97% being singletons, with the ten largest covering roughly 0.1%. Source material: naive CD8+ T cells sorted from blood. Source of these receptors: a woman younger than 45 in good health.

The chain joins TRBV11-1 to TRBJ1-1; D is perhaps TRBD1 (5 bases). This CDR3 region has 13 residues. V lost 8 bases to trimming and J lost 3 bases, with 13 bases between them. CDR1 is SGHAT, CDR2 FQDESV, per germline (reference sequence). The CDR3 region is CASGPGQHTEAFF. In nucleotides, the CDR3 is TGTGCCAGCGGCCCGGGGCAGCACACTGAAGCTTTCTTT.

J is TRBJ2-7 and V is TRBV14, with a possible D match to TRBD2 (6 bases). Trimming pared 0 bases from V and 2 bases from J, leaving 14 bases between. The V gene's germline CDR1 is SGHDN and CDR2 FVKESK. The CDR3 runs to 16 residues. The CDR3 DNA reads as TGTGCCAGCAGCCAAGATACGGAGGGTGTGCCCTACGAGCAGTACTTC. This sequence encodes CASSQDTEGVPYEQYF.

The CDR3 coding sequence is TGTGCCAGCCCTACTACCTCTGGGGCCAACGTCCTGACTTTC. Translating it yields CASPTTSGANVLTF. The chain combines TRBV6-4 with TRBJ2-6; D gene unclear. With 8 bases removed from V and 0 bases from J, the gap between germline ends came to 8 bases. The CDR3 spans 14 residues. Germline V gene data show CDR1 as MRHNA and CDR2 as SNTAGT.

The chain recombines TRBV19 with TRBJ2-1; maybe TRBD2 (6 bases). Germline V gene sequence: CDR1 LNHDA, CDR2 SQIVND (reference sequence). The V gene lost 5 bases and the J gene lost 9 bases, with 14 bases spanning the gap. This CDR3 comprises 13 residues. CDR3 DNA sequence: TGTGCCAGTAGTTGGGTGGCCGGGGGTGAGCAGTTCTTC. This sequence encodes CASSWVAGGEQFF. Full variable domain (remainder filled in from reference TRBV19 and TRBJ2-1): DGGITQSPKYLFRKEGQNVTLSCEQNLNHDAMYWYRQDPGQGLRLIYYSQIVNDFQKGDIAEGYSVSREKKESFPLTVTSAQKNPTAFYLCASSWVAGGEQFFGPGTRLTVL.

This chain links TRBV7-8 with TRBJ2-3, with D possibly being TRBD1 (5 bases). Trimming stripped 4 bases from V and 3 bases from J, with 11 bases between. CDR3 length: 14 residues. Germline values: CDR1 SGHVS, CDR2 FQNEAQ. Here the CDR3 reads CASSSYSGTDTQYF. CDR3 nucleotide sequence: TGTGCCAGCAGCTCCTATTCAGGGACAGATACGCAGTATTTT.

J is TRBJ2-7 and V is TRBV10-3; 8 nucleotides line up with TRBD1. The germline V gene has CDR1 ENHRY and CDR2 SYGVKD. The CDR3 loop spans 15 amino acids. The ends lost 4 bases at V and 2 bases at J; junction bases unmatched: 7. As DNA, the CDR3 is TGTGCCATCAGTGGCCCGGGACAGGAAACCTACGAGCAGTACTTC. Amino acids: CAISGPGQETYEQYF.

The chain recombines TRBV4-1 with TRBJ2-2; 8 bases align to TRBD2. The length of the CDR3 is 18 residues. From germline, CDR1 is MGHRA and CDR2 YSYEKL. V shed 1 base, J shed 6 bases, and the junction held 13 bases outside the gene matches. The CDR3 DNA reads as TGCGCCAGCAGCCAAGTTTTGAGCGGGAGTTATGTTGCCGGGGAGCTGTTTTTT. Its protein product is CASSQVLSGSYVAGELFF.

This clone was seen only once. V is TRBV29-1 and J is TRBJ2-7, with D possibly TRBD2 on 5 matching bases. V was cut by 3 bases and J by 2 bases, with 14 bases left in between. The germline V gene encodes CDR1 SQVTM and CDR2 ANQGSEA. This CDR3 spans 14 amino acids. The CDR3 spells CSVEVGSRAYEQYF. DNA for the CDR3: TGCAGCGTTGAGGTGGGGAGCCGAGCCTACGAGCAGTACTTC.

The chain links TRBV2 to TRBJ2-1; tentatively, D is TRBD1 (6 bases). V lost 8 bases, J lost 0 bases, and 14 bases lay in between. The germline gives CDR1 SNHLY, CDR2 FYNNEI. The CDR3 consists of 15 residues. The CDR3 region is CASFGGLSSYNEQFF. The DNA of the CDR3 is TGTGCCAGCTTTGGGGGCTTGAGCTCCTACAATGAGCAGTTCTTC.

This clone showed up just once. The chain joins TRBV11-3 to TRBJ2-1; TRBD2 agrees at 10 bases. Germline trimming cut 3 bases from V and 4 bases from J; bases unmatched to any gene: 3. Germline CDR1 reads SGHNT; CDR2 reads YENEEA. The CDR3 extends over 15 amino acids. CDR3 bases: TGTGCCAGCAGCTTCACTAGCGGGGAATACAATGAGCAGTTCTTC. It is translated as CASSFTSGEYNEQFF.

The chain carries TRBV6-5 and TRBJ2-4; 9 nucleotides agree with TRBD2. The CDR3 covers 15 residues. V dropped 0 bases and J dropped 6; count of bases not matched to a gene: 3. CDR1 is MNHEY and CDR2 is SVGAGI in the germline V gene. This chain's CDR3 is CASSYSSSGRNIQYF. CDR3 DNA sequence: TGTGCCAGCAGTTACTCGAGTAGCGGGAGAAACATTCAGTACTTC.

The chain combines TRBV2 with TRBJ2-5; 7 nucleotides align to TRBD1. The J call may be faulty, since TRBJ2-7 better matches the DNA end. This CDR3 has 13 residues. Germline assignment: CDR1 SNHLY and CDR2 FYNNEI. The CDR3 DNA reads as TGTGCCAGCAGGGGGGACAGATCCTACGAGCAGTACTTC. As protein: CASRGDRSYEQYF.

This rearrangement joins TRBV6-5 to TRBJ2-5; the D call may be TRBD1 or TRBD2 (5 bases each). This CDR3 is built from 13 residues. In germline, CDR1 is MNHEY, CDR2 SVGAGI. Trimming took off 5 bases at V and 7 bases at J, with 14 bases between the two ends. CDR3 sequence reads: CASSTGTPLTQYF. CDR3 coding DNA: TGTGCCAGCAGTACCGGGACCCCTTTGACCCAGTACTTC.

The chain is built from TRBV7-7 and TRBJ2-2; 10 bases fit TRBD1. The CDR3 runs 17 residues. Germline CDR1 SSHAT, CDR2 FNYEAQ (reference sequence). V lost 5 bases and J lost 4; bases outside the gene matches: 10. CDR3 region: CASSLSTGTGVTGELFF. CDR3 bases: TGTGCCAGCAGCCTCTCGACCGGGACAGGGGTCACCGGGGAGCTGTTTTTT.

V usage is TRBV10-1 and J usage is TRBJ2-2; D remains ambiguous. V shed 3 bases and J shed 2 bases, with 7 bases lying between them. The germline gives CDR1 WNHNN, CDR2 SYGVQD (reference sequence). The length of the CDR3 is 14 residues. This CDR3 reads CASSEEYNTGELFF. The DNA for the CDR3 is TGCGCCAGCAGTGAAGAATACAACACCGGGGAGCTGTTTTTT.

V gene TRBV4-1 combines with J gene TRBJ1-2, with TRBD1 identical over 9 bases. Losses at the gene ends were 6 bases for V and 8 bases for J; bases not matched to a gene: 7. In germline, CDR1 is MGHRA, CDR2 YSYEKL. The length of the CDR3 is 13 residues. CDR3 residues: CASSQNRGRGYTF. The DNA for the CDR3 is TGCGCCAGCAGTCAAAACAGGGGGCGAGGCTACACCTTC.

The CDR3 sequence: CSLTTGSTEAFF. Here the CDR3 DNA reads TGCAGCCTCACAACAGGGAGCACTGAAGCTTTCTTT. The rearrangement joins TRBV29-1 to TRBJ1-1; D perhaps matches TRBD1 (6 bases). The CDR3 extends over 12 amino acids. In germline, CDR1 is SQVTM, CDR2 ANQGSEA. Trimming took off 8 bases at V and 4 bases at J, with 14 bases between the two ends.

The J gene is TRBJ2-7, the V gene TRBV27; no definite D call. Germline CDR1 MNHEY, CDR2 SMNVEV (reference sequence). This CDR3 spans 14 amino acids. V was cut by 5 bases and J by 3 bases, with 14 bases left in between. CDR3 bases: TGTGCCAGCAGTCCCTCGACTGGCGGCTACGAGCAGTACTTC. Its protein product is CASSPSTGGYEQYF.

J is TRBJ2-1 and V is TRBV6-5; D is unclear. Trimming stripped 6 bases from V and 4 bases from J, with 4 bases between. CDR1 is MNHEY, CDR2 SVGAGI, per germline. The CDR3 contains 11 residues. The CDR3 loop reads CASRQYNEQFF. The CDR3, as DNA: TGTGCCAGCAGGCAATACAATGAGCAGTTCTTC.

V is TRBV5-1 and J is TRBJ2-3; the D gene is possibly TRBD2 (6 bases). With 0 bases removed from V and 1 base from J, the gap between germline ends came to 18 bases. CDR1 and CDR2 (germline): SGHRS, YFSETQ. The CDR3 is 18 residues long. The CDR3 loop is CASSLEGSGALRTDTQYF. DNA for the CDR3: TGCGCCAGCAGCTTGGAGGGTAGCGGCGCCCTACGCACAGATACGCAGTATTTT.

This sequence joins TRBV11-2 and TRBJ2-1; no clear D. The V end was cut by 5 bases, the J end by 6 bases, with 5 bases between. The germline CDR1 and CDR2 sequences are SGHAT and FQNNGV. The CDR3 consists of 11 residues. CDR3 protein: CASSRSNEQFF. Here the CDR3 DNA reads TGTGCCAGCAGCCGATCCAATGAGCAGTTCTTC.

V is TRBV2 and J is TRBJ2-1; no reliable D call. CDR3 length: 15 amino acids. V lost 6 bases, J lost 3 bases, and 15 bases lay in between. In germline, CDR1 is SNHLY, CDR2 FYNNEI. For the CDR3, the DNA is TGTGCCAGCAGAACAAACTCGGCCGGCTACAATGAGCAGTTCTTC. Encoded protein: CASRTNSAGYNEQFF.

V usage is TRBV5-1 and J usage is TRBJ2-2; TRBD2 matches at 12 bases. V was clipped by 0 bases and J by 5 bases; unmatched bases: 20. Germline V CDR1 and CDR2: SGHRS, YFSETQ. The CDR3 is 22 residues long. CDR3 in amino acids: CASSLEGATGTSGPYGTGELFF. Here the CDR3 DNA reads TGCGCCAGCAGCTTGGAGGGCGCTACCGGGACTAGCGGGCCATACGGGACCGGGGAGCTGTTTTTT. Based on the CDR3 plus reference TRBV5-1 and TRBJ2-2, the full variable domain is KAGVTQTPRYLIKTRGQQVTLSCSPISGHRSVSWYQQTPGQGLQFLFEYFSETQRNKGNFPGRFSGRQFSNSRSEMNVSTLELGDSALYLCASSLEGATGTSGPYGTGELFFGEGSRLTVL.

The chain links TRBV14 to TRBJ2-7; 11 nucleotides line up with TRBD1. Losses at the gene ends were 2 bases for V and 6 bases for J; bases not matched to a gene: 9. Germline values: CDR1 SGHDN, CDR2 FVKESK. The CDR3 covers 16 residues. In DNA form, the CDR3 reads TGTGCCAGCAGCCAACCTCGGACAGGGGGCATTGGCGAGCAGTACTTC. Translating it yields CASSQPRTGGIGEQYF.

The CDR3 spells CSAKPYEQYF. CDR3 coding DNA: TGCAGTGCAAAACCCTACGAGCAGTACTTC. The chain carries TRBV20-1 and TRBJ2-7; D not resolved. Germline-derived CDR1 and CDR2 are DFQATT and SNEGSKA (reference sequence). V lost 6 bases and J lost 2, with 5 bases in between. The CDR3 runs to 10 residues.

This chain connects TRBV5-1 to TRBJ2-1; either TRBD1 or TRBD2 may supply D (6 bases each). Germline CDR1 reads SGHRS; CDR2 reads YFSETQ. V lost 0 bases to trimming and J lost 9 bases, with 16 bases between them. This CDR3 spans 15 amino acids. The CDR3 here is CASSLDGLKGGEQFF. For the CDR3, the DNA is TGCGCCAGCAGCTTGGATGGACTAAAGGGGGGTGAGCAGTTCTTC.